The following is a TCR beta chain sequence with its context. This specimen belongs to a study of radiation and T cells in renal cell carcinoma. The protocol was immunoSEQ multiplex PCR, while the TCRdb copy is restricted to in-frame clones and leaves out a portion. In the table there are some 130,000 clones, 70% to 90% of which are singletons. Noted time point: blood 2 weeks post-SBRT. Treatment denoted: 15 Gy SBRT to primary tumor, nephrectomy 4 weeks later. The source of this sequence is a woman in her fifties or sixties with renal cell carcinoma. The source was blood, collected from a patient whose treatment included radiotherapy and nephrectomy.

The CDR3 DNA sequence: TGTGCCAGCAGTCCCGGTATAAGCCACGAGCAGTACTTC. It encodes CASSPGISHEQYF. V is TRBV6-6 and J is TRBJ2-5; D is ambiguous. With the DNA end fitting TRBJ2-7 better, the J assignment may be wrong. In germline, CDR1 is MNHNY, CDR2 SVGAGI (reference sequence). The CDR3 runs 13 residues.